The clone carrying this T cell receptor (beta chain) was seen at least ten times. The entry originates in a study of CD8 T cells in ankylosing spondylitis. From the 5' RACE reads, TCRdb called clonotypes with MiXCR, one entry per CDR3 protein. The repertoire holds 250,000 to 300,000 distinct CDR3 sequences, with 20% as singletons. Specimen: blood, either unsorted or a sorted T cell fraction (not recorded which). The sequence was obtained from a male donor with ankylosing spondylitis or in good health (not recorded which).

DNA for the CDR3: TGTGCCAGCAGTCGGGACAGGGTAGTGAATGAGCAGTTCTTC. It encodes CASSRDRVVNEQFF. J is TRBJ2-1 and V is TRBV6-1, with 9 positions matching TRBD1. Germline V lookup: CDR1 MNHNS, CDR2 SASEGT. J gave up 7 bases and V 5 bases, and 6 bases lay outside the gene matches. This CDR3 has 14 residues.